These T cell receptor beta chains were read from a single sample in a study of blood T cell repertoires in COVID-19. Clones were read by immunoSEQ multiplex PCR, and TCRdb kept only the in-frame ones, dropping some. Of under 250,000 clones in the sample, about 86% were seen once. The sequenced sample was PBMCs or T cells enriched from blood (not recorded which). These receptor sequences come from a woman in her fifties or sixties with acute COVID-19. CDR3s include the opening cysteine and the closing phenylalanine or tryptophan. The order of the fields is V gene, J gene, CDR3 protein.

V gene: TRBV6-5
J gene: TRBJ2-4
CDR3 protein: CASSYYQGQGLYF

V gene: TRBV30
J gene: TRBJ2-3
CDR3 protein: CAGDSWNTQYF

V gene: TRBV7-2
J gene: TRBJ2-1
CDR3 protein: CASSPTAIYNEQFF

V gene: TRBV28
J gene: TRBJ1-5
CDR3 protein: CASSLRWGVSQPQHF

V gene: TRBV18
J gene: TRBJ1-2
CDR3 protein: CASSADRGSSGYTF

V gene: TRBV4-3
J gene: TRBJ2-2
CDR3 protein: CASSQGRFWTSGQPVRTGELFF

V gene: TRBV18
J gene: TRBJ1-2
CDR3 protein: CASSPRQGRRGGYTF

V gene: TRBV19
J gene: TRBJ1-1
CDR3 protein: CASSTYDGNLGQNTEAFF

V gene: TRBV7-9
J gene: TRBJ1-1
CDR3 protein: CASSSTNTEAFF

V gene: TRBV18
J gene: TRBJ2-7
CDR3 protein: CASSPNRVNEQYF

V gene: TRBV5-1
J gene: TRBJ1-6
CDR3 protein: CASKLTTVDNSPLHF

V gene: TRBV4-3
J gene: TRBJ1-2
CDR3 protein: CASSQVAGYYGYTF

V gene: TRBV28
J gene: TRBJ2-3
CDR3 protein: CASSQGQPTQYF

V gene: TRBV7-2
J gene: TRBJ1-2
CDR3 protein: CASSLERGANKRYGYTF

V gene: TRBV28
J gene: TRBJ2-3
CDR3 protein: CASSTRLAGYTDTQYF

V gene: TRBV19
J gene: TRBJ1-5
CDR3 protein: CASSIGTSNNQPQHF

V gene: TRBV28
J gene: TRBJ2-3
CDR3 protein: CASRYDRGLADTQYF

V gene: TRBV6-5
J gene: TRBJ1-3
CDR3 protein: CASRRQGGGNTIYF

V gene: TRBV7-9
J gene: TRBJ2-7
CDR3 protein: CASSFQGALSHEQYF

V gene: TRBV27
J gene: TRBJ2-7
CDR3 protein: CASSLAGDRYEQYF

V gene: TRBV7-2
J gene: TRBJ1-6
CDR3 protein: CASSSTGQGVSPLHF

V gene: TRBV27
J gene: TRBJ1-1
CDR3 protein: CASSFWGRENTEAFF

V gene: TRBV5-1
J gene: TRBJ2-7
CDR3 protein: CASSLVAGGYEQYF

V gene: TRBV30
J gene: TRBJ2-7
CDR3 protein: CAWPGGPRAYEQYF

V gene: TRBV19
J gene: TRBJ1-5
CDR3 protein: CASSYGLLGPQHF

V gene: TRBV30
J gene: TRBJ2-3
CDR3 protein: CAWSSGSGTDTQYF